What follows describes a single T cell receptor beta chain. The data were taken from a study of blood T cell repertoires in COVID-19. This table comes from immunoSEQ multiplex PCR, and its TCRdb copy is limited to in-frame clones, with some not included. This sample has over 50,000 clones; 85% to 90% occur once, and the top ten carry about 9.4%. The CDR3 contains 16 residues. Per the germline V gene, CDR1 is SGHRS and CDR2 is YFSETQ. Trimming cost V 0 bases and J 2 bases, with 15 bases left between them. The sequencing input was peripheral blood. This clonotype was sampled from a human donor in a cohort sampled during active COVID-19. The V and J genes are TRBV5-1 and TRBJ2-7; tentative D call: TRBD2 (5 bases). CDR3 residues: CASSLGGGSLTYEQYF. The CDR3 DNA reads as TGCGCCAGCAGCTTGGGGGGTGGGAGCCTAACCTACGAGCAGTACTTC. The full variable domain, its missing parts supplied by reference TRBV5-1 and TRBJ2-7, is KAGVTQTPRYLIKTRGQQVTLSCSPISGHRSVSWYQQTPGQGLQFLFEYFSETQRNKGNFPGRFSGRQFSNSRSEMNVSTLELGDSALYLCASSLGGGSLTYEQYFGPGTRLTVT.